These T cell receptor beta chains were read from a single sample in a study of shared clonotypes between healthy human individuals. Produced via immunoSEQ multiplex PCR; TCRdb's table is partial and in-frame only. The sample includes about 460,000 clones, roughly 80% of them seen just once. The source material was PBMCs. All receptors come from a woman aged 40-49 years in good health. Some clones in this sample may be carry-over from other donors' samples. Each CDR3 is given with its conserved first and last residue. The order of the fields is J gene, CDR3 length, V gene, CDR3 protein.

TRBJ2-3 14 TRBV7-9 CASRVAGEGDTQYF
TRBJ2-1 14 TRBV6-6 CASSGGAGDNEQFF
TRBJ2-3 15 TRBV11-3 CASSSRQPSTDTQYF
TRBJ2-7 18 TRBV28 CASTPFLQDAGTNYEQYF
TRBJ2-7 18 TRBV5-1 CASSFDTGTSGRGHEQYF
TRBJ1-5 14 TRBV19 CASSGRDSNQPQHF
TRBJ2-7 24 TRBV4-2 CASSQALRDSRLAGGPSLAYEQYF
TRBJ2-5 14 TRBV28 CASRDLTVQETQYF
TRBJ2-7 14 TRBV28 CATYFRGHYYEQYF
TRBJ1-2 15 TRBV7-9 CASSPAGGRNYGYTF
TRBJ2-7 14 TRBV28 CASRLSGGAGEQYF
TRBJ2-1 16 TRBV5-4 CASSPKTSGPYNEQFF
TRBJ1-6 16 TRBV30 CAWTGSRSSYNSPLHF
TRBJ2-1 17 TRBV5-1 CASSLLGGMGSYNEQFF
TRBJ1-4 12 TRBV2 CASSENRVDLFF
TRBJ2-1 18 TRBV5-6 CASSPRATTPIDKDEQFF
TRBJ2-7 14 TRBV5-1 CASSLENLEHEQYF
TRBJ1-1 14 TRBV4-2 CASSQGATGREAFF
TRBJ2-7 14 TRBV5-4 CASSRSGRAYEQYF
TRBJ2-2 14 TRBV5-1 CASRTSGRAGELFF
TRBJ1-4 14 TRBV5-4 CASSFGGAGEKLFF
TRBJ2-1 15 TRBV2 CASSAGRGTYNEQFF
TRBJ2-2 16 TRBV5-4 CASSLVAGVGTGELFF
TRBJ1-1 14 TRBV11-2 CASSNIWRGTEAFF
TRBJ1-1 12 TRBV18 CASSLLNTEAFF
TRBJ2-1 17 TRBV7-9 CASSLASQGPRTNEQFF
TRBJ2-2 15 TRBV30 CAWSTHNGNTGELFF
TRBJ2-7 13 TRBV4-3 CASSQGTGDEQYF
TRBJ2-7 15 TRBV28 CASSSRGAPRYEQYF
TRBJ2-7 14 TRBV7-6 CASSLNGAAYEQYF
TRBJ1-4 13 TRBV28 CASSARGGGRLFF
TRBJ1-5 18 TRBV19 CASSILPRTDFYNQPQHF
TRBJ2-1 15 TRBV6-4 CASSRGTSGSHEQFF
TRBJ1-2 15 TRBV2 CASSIHKQGASGYTF
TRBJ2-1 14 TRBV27 CASTQSADYNEQFF
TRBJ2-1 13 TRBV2 CASDSPGEREQFF
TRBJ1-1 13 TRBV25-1 CASSPLAATEAFF
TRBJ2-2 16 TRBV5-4 CASSAGTRYVHRELFF
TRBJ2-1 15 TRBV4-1 CASRQLAGGYNEQFF
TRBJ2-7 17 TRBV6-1 CASSEAGGGRSPYEQYF
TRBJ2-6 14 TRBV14 CASSHSSGANVLTF
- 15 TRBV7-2 CASSLPSGVSYEQYF
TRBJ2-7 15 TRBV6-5 CASSRTGTETYEQYF
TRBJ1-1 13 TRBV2 CASDPRLNTEAFF
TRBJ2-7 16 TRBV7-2 CASSVKGLGLSYEQYF
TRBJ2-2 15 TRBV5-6 CASSPRTGATGELFF
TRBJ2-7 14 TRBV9 CASSLSGLVVEQYF
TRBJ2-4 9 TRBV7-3 CASVTGRDF